These 10 T cell receptor beta chains came from one sample sequenced in a study of CD8 T cells in ankylosing spondylitis. In TCRdb, the 5' RACE reads were re-called with MiXCR into one record per CDR3 protein. The sample includes about 250,000 distinct CDR3 sequences, more than 25% seen only once; the top ten take roughly 4.2%. The sequenced sample was blood, either unsorted or a sorted T cell fraction (not recorded which). The receptors come from a male donor with ankylosing spondylitis or in good health (not recorded which).

The V gene is TRBV18, the J gene TRBJ1-2; tentative D call: TRBD1 (5 bases). CDR1 and CDR2 (germline): KGHSH, LQKENI. The CDR3 spans 13 residues. V was clipped by 3 bases and J by 8 bases, with 13 bases between them. CDR3 sequence (DNA): TGTGCCAGCTCACCCAGGGAGACGGAAGGCTACACCTTC. This translates into CASSPRETEGYTF.

This clonotype came up many times. This chain connects TRBV20-1 to TRBJ2-1, with a weak D call TRBD1 (6 bases). Per the germline V gene, CDR1 is DFQATT and CDR2 is SNEGSKA (reference sequence). V was cut by 3 bases and J by 5 bases, with 14 bases left in between. The CDR3 length is 14 residues. The CDR3 loop is CSASLTGLNNEQFF. The CDR3 nucleotides are TGCAGTGCTAGTCTGACAGGCCTAAACAATGAGCAGTTCTTC.

The chain has TRBV12-3 or TRBV12-4 and TRBJ2-7; 9 bases map to TRBD1. The CDR3 covers 14 residues. The V segment lost 3 bases and the J segment 6 bases; nucleotides outside the gene matches: 6. In DNA, the CDR3 is TGTGCCAGCAGTTTCGACAGGGGGGGCTTCGAGCAGTACTTC. It translates to CASSFDRGGFEQYF.

Ten or more counts support this clonotype. The rearrangement links TRBV10-3 to TRBJ2-1, with 11 bases lining up with TRBD2. This CDR3 comprises 15 residues. V shed 7 bases and J 7 bases; nucleotides not matched to a gene: 9. Germline values: CDR1 ENHRY, CDR2 SYGVKD. CDR3 nucleotide sequence: TGTGCCATCACCGACCGACTAGCGGGGAATAATGAGCAGTTCTTC. It encodes CAITDRLAGNNEQFF.

This clonotype has just a few counts. J is TRBJ2-1 and V is TRBV18, with D perhaps matching TRBD1 or TRBD2 (6 bases each). CDR3 size: 13 residues. V lost 2 bases, J lost 7 bases, and 9 bases lay in between. Germline assignment: CDR1 KGHSH and CDR2 LQKENI. The CDR3 nucleotides are TGTGCCAGCTCACCAGGGGGGCCGAATGAGCAGTTCTTC. Protein: CASSPGGPNEQFF.

This chain links TRBV7-8 with TRBJ1-2, with unresolved D. V was cut by 3 bases and J by 7 bases, with 15 bases left in between. Per germline, CDR1 SGHVS and CDR2 FQNEAQ. The CDR3 loop spans 14 amino acids. This CDR3 is CASSFSVMSSGYTF. The CDR3 DNA reads TGTGCCAGCAGCTTTTCTGTTATGTCTTCTGGCTACACCTTC.

CDR3 DNA sequence: TGCGCCAGCAGCAGGGGACCGCACTCTGGAAACACCATATATTTT. It yields the protein CASSRGPHSGNTIYF. V is TRBV5-1 and J is TRBJ1-3; D might be TRBD1 (5 bases). The CDR3 length is 15 residues. Trimming removed 4 bases from V and 0 bases from J, with 11 bases in between. CDR1 is SGHRS, CDR2 YFSETQ, per germline.

The table lists this clonotype with a few counts. The rearrangement uses TRBV20-1 and TRBJ2-5; TRBD2 is a possible D gene (6 bases). CDR3 length: 14 residues. Germline CDR1 DFQATT, CDR2 SNEGSKA (reference sequence). V was clipped by 6 bases and J by 1 base, with 15 bases between them. CDR3 amino acids: CSAAIAAGQETQYF. CDR3 nucleotides: TGCAGTGCGGCTATAGCGGCTGGCCAAGAGACCCAGTACTTC.

The rearrangement joins TRBV27 to TRBJ2-7; 8 nucleotides agree with TRBD1. The length of the CDR3 is 14 residues. Germline loops: CDR1 MNHEY, CDR2 SMNVEV (reference sequence). Losses at the gene ends were 3 bases for V and 6 bases for J; bases not matched to a gene: 7. CDR3 region: CASSFSLTGGEQYF. CDR3 sequence (DNA): TGTGCCAGCAGTTTTTCCCTTACAGGGGGCGAGCAGTACTTC.

This clonotype was seen only a few times. This sequence joins TRBV9 and TRBJ2-5; TRBD2 aligns across 12 bases. V was pared by 3 bases and J by 12 bases, with 6 bases of the junction left unmatched. The germline CDR1 and CDR2 sequences are SGDLS and YYNGEE. The CDR3 length is 13 residues. The CDR3, as DNA: TGTGCCAGCAGCGCGCCTAGCGGGGGGGAGAAGTACTTC. Residues: CASSAPSGGEKYF.